This T cell receptor (beta chain) derives from a study of cytomegalovirus exposure and HLA in healthy donors. The PCR employed 60 Vbeta primers together with 13 Jbeta primers. The method was immunoSEQ multiplex PCR; TCRdb's version includes in-frame clones alone and lacks a portion of them. The sample includes about 190,000 clones, about four fifths of them seen just once. The V end lost 3 bases, the J end lost 8 bases, and 13 bases lay between the germline ends. The CDR3 is made up of 13 amino acids. Germline V lookup: CDR1 SGHTA, CDR2 FQGTGA. This chain joins TRBV7-3 and TRBJ1-1; perhaps TRBD1 as D (5 bases). The clonotype was recovered from a male donor in good health and CMV-seronegative. The sequenced sample was PBMCs. CDR3 nucleotides: TGTGCCAGCAGCTTCTACGGGGGTCTGGAAGCTTTCTTT. Amino acids: CASSFYGGLEAFF. Looking up the rest from reference TRBV7-3 and TRBJ1-1 gives the full variable domain: GAGVSQTPSNKVTEKGKYVELRCDPISGHTALYWYRQSLGQGPEFLIYFQGTGAADDSGLPNDRFFAVRPEGSVSTLKIQRTERGDSAVYLCASSFYGGLEAFFGQGTRLTVV.